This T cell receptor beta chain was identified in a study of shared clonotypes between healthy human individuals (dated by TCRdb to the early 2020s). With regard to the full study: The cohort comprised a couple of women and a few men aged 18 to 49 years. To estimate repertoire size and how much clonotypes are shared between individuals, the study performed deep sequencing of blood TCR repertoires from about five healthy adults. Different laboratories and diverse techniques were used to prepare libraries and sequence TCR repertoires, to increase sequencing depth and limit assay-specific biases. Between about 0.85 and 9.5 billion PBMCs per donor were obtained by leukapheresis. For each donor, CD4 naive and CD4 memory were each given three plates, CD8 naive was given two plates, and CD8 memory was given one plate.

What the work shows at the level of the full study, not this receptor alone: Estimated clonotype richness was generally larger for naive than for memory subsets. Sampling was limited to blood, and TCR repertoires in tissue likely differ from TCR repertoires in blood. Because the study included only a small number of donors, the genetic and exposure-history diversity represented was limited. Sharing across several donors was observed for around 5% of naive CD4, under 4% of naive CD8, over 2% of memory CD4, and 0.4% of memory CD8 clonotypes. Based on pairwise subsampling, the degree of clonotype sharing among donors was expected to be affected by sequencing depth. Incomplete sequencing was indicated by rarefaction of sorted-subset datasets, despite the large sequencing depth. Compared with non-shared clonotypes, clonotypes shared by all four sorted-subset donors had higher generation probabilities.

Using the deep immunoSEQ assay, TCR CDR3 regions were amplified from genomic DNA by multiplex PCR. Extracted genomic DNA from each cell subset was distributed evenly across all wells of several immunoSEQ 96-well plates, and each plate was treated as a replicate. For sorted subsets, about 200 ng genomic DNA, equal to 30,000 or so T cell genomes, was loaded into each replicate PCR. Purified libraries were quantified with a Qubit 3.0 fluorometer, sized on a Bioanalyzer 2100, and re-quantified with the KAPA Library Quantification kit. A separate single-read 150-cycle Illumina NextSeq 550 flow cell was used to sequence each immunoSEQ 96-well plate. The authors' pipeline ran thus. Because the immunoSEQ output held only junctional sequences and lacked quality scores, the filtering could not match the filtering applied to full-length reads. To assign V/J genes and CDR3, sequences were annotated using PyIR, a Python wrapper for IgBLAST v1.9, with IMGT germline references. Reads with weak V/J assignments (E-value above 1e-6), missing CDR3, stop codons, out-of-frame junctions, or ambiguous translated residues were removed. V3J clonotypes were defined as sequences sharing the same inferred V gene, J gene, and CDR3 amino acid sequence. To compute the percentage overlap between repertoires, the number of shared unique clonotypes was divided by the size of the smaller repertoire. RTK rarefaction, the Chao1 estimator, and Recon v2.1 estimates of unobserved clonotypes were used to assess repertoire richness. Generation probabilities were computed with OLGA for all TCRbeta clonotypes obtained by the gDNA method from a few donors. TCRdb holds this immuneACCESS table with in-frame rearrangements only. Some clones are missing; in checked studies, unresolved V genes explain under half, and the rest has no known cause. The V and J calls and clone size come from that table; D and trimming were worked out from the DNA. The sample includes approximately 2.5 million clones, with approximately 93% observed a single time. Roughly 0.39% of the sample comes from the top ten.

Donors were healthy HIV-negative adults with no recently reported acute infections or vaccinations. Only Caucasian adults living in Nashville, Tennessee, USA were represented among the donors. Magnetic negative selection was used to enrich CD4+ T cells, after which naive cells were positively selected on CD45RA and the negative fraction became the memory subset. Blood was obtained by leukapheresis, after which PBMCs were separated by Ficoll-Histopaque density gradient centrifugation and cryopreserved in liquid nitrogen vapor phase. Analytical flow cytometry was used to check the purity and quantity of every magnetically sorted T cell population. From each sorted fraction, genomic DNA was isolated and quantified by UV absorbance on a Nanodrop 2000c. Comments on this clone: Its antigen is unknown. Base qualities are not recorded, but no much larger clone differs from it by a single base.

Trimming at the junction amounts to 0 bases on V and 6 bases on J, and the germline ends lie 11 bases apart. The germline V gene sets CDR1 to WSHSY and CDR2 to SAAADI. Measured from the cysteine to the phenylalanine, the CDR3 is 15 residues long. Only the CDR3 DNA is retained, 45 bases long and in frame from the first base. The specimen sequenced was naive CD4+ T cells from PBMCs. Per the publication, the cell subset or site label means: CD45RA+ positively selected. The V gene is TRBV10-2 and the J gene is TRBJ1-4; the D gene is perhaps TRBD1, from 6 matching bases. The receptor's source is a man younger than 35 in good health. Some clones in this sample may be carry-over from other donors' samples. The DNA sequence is TGCGCCAGCAGTGAGTCGACGGGACACGATGAAAAACTGTTTTTT. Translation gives CASSESTGHDEKLFF.